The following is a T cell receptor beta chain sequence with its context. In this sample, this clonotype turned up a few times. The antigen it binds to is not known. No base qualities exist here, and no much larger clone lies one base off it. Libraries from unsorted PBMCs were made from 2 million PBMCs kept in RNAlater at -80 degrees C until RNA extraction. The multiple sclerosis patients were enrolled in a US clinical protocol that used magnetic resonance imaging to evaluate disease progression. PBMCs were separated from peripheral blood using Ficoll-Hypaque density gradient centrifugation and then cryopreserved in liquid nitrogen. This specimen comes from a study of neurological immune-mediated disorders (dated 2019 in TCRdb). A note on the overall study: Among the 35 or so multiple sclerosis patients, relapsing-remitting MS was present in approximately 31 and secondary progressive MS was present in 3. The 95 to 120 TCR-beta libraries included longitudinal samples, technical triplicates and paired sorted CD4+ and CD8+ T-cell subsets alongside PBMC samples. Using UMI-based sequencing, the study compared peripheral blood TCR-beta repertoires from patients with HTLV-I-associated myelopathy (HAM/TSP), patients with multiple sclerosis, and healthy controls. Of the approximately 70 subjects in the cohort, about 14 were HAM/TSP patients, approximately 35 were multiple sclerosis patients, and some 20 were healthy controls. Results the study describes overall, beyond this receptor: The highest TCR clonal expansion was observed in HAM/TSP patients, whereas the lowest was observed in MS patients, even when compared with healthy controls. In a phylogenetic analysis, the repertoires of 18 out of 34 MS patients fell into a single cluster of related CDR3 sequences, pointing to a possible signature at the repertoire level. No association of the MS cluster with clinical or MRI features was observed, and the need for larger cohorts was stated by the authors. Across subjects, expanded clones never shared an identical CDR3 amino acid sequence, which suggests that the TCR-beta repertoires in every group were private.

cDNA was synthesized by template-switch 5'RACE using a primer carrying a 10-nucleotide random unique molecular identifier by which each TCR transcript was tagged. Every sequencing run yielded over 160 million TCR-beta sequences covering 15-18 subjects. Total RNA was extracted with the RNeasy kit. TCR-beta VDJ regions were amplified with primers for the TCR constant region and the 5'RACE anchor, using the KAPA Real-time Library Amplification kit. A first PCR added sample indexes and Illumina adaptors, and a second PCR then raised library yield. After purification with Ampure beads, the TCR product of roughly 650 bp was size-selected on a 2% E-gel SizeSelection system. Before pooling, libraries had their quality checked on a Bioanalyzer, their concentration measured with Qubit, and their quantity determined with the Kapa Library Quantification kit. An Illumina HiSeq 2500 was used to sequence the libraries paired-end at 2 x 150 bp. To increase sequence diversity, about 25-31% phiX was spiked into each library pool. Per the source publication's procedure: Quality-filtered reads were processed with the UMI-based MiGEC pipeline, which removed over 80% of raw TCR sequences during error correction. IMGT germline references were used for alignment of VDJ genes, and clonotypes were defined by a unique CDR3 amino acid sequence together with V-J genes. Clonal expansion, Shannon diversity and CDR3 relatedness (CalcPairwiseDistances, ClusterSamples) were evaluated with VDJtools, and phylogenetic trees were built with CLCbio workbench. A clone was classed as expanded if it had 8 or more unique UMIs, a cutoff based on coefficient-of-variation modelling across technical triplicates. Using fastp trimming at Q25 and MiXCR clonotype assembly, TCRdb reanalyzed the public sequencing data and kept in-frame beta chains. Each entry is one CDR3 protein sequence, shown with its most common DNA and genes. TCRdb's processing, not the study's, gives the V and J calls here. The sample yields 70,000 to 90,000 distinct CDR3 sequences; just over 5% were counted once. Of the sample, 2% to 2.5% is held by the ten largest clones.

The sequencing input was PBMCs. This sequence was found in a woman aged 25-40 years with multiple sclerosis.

The DNA sequence reads TGTGCCAGCAGCTCGACAGGGGTGGACGAGCAGTACGTC. This yields the protein CASSSTGVDEQYV. The V gene is TRBV7-8 and the J gene is TRBJ2-7; a stretch of 8 junction bases matches TRBD1. Unmatched junction bases come to 4, with V trimmed by 4 bases and J by 5 bases. CDR1 and CDR2, looked up from the germline V gene, are SGHVS and FQNEAQ. The CDR3, from cysteine to valine, totals 13 residues. Solely the CDR3 DNA is kept, with 39 bases framed from the first base.